This TCR beta chain was sequenced in a study of blood T cell repertoires in COVID-19. For the study at large: There were acute and convalescent COVID-19 samples, and they came from the United States, Italy and Spain. Nucleic acid was either cDNA or gDNA, and it came from T cells, B-cell-depleted T cells, or PBMCs.

Between the trimmed V and J ends, which lost 2 bases and 2 bases, there was a span of 2 bases. The germline V gene encodes CDR1 MNHNS and CDR2 SASEGT. The CDR3 contains 12 residues. Repertoires were generated with immunoSEQ multiplex PCR, while TCRdb's copy carries only in-frame clones and drops some. Among 150,000 to 200,000 clones listed, about 85% were seen once. The V call is TRBV6-1, the J call TRBJ2-3; D gene ambiguous. This receptor was identified in a man aged 70 or older with active or convalescent COVID-19. Material: peripheral blood. The CDR3 protein is CASSEHTDTQYF. The CDR3 coding sequence is TGTGCCAGCAGTGAACACACAGATACGCAGTATTTT.